A selection of T cell receptor beta chains follows, all from one sample in a study of T-cell reconstitution after alpha-beta-depleted transplantation in children. TCRdb independently ran MiXCR on the PCR reads; one entry per CDR3 protein. The data hold tens of thousands of distinct CDR3 sequences, with approximately 8.7% observed a single time. The input for sequencing was PBMCs, mostly from graft donor cells, taken 60 days after TCRalphabeta/CD19-depleted stem cell transplant. These receptors all stem from a male patient between 2 and 10 years old who had a stem cell transplant for chronic granulomatous disease, so the T cells may come from the graft donor. Each CDR3 is given with its conserved first and last residue. A D gene is named only where the DNA matches it firmly. The size field is filled for only some rows; it gives once, few, many or a size class.

clone size	V gene	D gene	J gene	CDR3 protein	CDR3 DNA
many	TRBV14	-	TRBJ1-1	CASSQGRGQNTEAFF	TGTGCCAGCAGCCAAGGACGAGGACAGAACACTGAAGCTTTCTTT
many	TRBV9	-	TRBJ2-5	CASSPGTTTQETQYF	TGTGCCAGCAGCCCAGGGACGACAACGCAAGAGACCCAGTACTTC
many	TRBV5-6	-	TRBJ2-2	CASSKPGPAAGELFF	TGTGCCAGCAGCAAACCGGGGCCTGCAGCCGGGGAGCTGTTTTTT
-	TRBV7-9	-	TRBJ1-3	CASSLASHAGNTIYF	TGTGCCAGCAGCCTAGCATCCCACGCTGGAAACACCATATATTTT
many	TRBV7-8	-	TRBJ2-7	CASSLLPLLGYEQYF	TGTGCCAGCAGCCTCTTGCCACTCCTAGGATACGAGCAGTACTTC
many	TRBV9	TRBD1	TRBJ2-7	CASSEGQGAVYEQYF	TGTGCCAGCAGCGAGGGACAGGGGGCTGTCTACGAGCAGTACTTC
-	TRBV12-3/TRBV12-4	-	TRBJ2-7	CAFSHRRGGISPYEQYF	TGTGCCTTCTCCCACAGGAGGGGGGGAATCTCCCCCTACGAGCAGTACTTC
many	TRBV21-1	-	TRBJ1-2	CASRACSF	TGTGCCAGCAGGGCCTGCTCCTTC
many	TRBV2	-	TRBJ2-5	CASSSPGLAETQYF	TGTGCCAGCAGTTCCCCGGGTCTTGCAGAGACCCAGTACTTC
many	TRBV18	-	TRBJ2-1	CASSPGGSSYNEQFF	TGTGCCAGCTCACCAGGGGGCTCCTCCTACAATGAGCAGTTCTTC
-	TRBV6-1	TRBD2	TRBJ2-2	CASRTSGNTGELFF	TGTGCCAGCAGGACTAGCGGGAACACCGGGGAGCTGTTTTTT
many	TRBV27	TRBD1	TRBJ2-7	CASSWGQGYEQYF	TGTGCCAGCAGTTGGGGACAGGGCTACGAGCAGTACTTC